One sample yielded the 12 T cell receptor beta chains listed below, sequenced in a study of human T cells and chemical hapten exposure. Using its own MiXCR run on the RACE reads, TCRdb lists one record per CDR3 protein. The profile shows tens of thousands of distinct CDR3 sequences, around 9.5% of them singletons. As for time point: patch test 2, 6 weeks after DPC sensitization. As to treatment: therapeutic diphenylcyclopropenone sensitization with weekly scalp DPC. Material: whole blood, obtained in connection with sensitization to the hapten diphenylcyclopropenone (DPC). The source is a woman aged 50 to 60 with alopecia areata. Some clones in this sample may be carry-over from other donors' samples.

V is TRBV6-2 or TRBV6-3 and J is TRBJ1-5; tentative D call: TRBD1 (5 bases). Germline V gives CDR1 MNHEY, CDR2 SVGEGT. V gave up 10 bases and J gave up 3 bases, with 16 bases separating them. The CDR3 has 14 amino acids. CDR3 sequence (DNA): TGTGCCACCTCCCGGGACGGACTCAATCAGCCCCAGCATTTT. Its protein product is CATSRDGLNQPQHF.

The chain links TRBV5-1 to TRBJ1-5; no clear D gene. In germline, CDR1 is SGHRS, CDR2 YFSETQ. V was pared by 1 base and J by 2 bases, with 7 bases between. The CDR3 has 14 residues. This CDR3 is CASSLSGGNQPQHF. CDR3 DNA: TGCGCCAGCAGCTTGAGTGGGGGCAATCAGCCCCAGCATTTT.

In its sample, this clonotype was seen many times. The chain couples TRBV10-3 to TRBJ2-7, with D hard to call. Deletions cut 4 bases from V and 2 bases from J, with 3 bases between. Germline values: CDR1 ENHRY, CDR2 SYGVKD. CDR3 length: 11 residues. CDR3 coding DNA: TGTGCCATCAGTGGAACCTACGAGCAGTACTTC. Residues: CAISGTYEQYF.

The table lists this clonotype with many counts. The CDR3 protein is CASSWDIFTDTQYF. As DNA, the CDR3 is TGTGCCAGCAGCTGGGACATCTTCACAGATACGCAGTATTTT. This rearrangement joins TRBV7-6 to TRBJ2-3; possibly TRBD1 for D (6 bases). The CDR3 loop spans 14 amino acids. CDR1 is SGHVS, CDR2 FNYEAQ, per germline. Trimming took 4 bases from V and 2 from J, leaving 10 bases between them.

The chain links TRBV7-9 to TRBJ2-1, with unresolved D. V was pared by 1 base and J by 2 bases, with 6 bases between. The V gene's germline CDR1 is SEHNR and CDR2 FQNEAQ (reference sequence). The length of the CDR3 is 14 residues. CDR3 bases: TGTGCCAGCAGCTTAGAGATTACCTACAATGAGCAGTTCTTC. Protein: CASSLEITYNEQFF.

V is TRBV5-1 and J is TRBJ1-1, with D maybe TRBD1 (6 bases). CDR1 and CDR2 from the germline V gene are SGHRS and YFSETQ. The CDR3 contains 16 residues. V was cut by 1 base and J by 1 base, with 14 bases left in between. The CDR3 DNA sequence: TGCGCCAGCAGCTTGTCACCAGCGGGGGCGAACACTGAAGCTTTCTTT. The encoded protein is CASSLSPAGANTEAFF.

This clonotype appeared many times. The DNA of the CDR3 is TGTGCCAGCAGCTCACGGCTGAAGAACACTGAAGCTTTCTTT. This encodes CASSSRLKNTEAFF. V is TRBV6-2 or TRBV6-3 and J is TRBJ1-1, with D hard to call. Trimming took 6 bases from V and 1 from J, leaving 12 bases between them. The germline gives CDR1 MNHEY, CDR2 SVGEGT. There are 14 residues in the CDR3.

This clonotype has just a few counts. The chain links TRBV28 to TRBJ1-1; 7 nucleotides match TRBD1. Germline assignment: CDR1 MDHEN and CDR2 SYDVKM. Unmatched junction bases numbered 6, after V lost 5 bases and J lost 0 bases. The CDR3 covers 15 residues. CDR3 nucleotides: TGTGCCAGCAGTGCACAACAGGGGCTGAACACTGAAGCTTTCTTT. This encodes CASSAQQGLNTEAFF.

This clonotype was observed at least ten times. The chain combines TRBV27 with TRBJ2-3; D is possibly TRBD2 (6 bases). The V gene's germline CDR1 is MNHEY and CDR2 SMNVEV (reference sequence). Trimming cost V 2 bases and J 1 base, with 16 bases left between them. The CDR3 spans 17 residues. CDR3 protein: CASSLISTSMGTDTQYF. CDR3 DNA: TGTGCCAGCAGTTTAATTTCAACTAGCATGGGCACAGATACGCAGTATTTT.

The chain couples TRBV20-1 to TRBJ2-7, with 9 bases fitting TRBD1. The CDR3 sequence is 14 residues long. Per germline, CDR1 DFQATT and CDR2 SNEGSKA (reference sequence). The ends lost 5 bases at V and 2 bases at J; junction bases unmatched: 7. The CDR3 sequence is CSAPNRGLPYEQYF. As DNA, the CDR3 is TGCAGTGCTCCCAACAGGGGGCTTCCCTACGAGCAGTACTTC.

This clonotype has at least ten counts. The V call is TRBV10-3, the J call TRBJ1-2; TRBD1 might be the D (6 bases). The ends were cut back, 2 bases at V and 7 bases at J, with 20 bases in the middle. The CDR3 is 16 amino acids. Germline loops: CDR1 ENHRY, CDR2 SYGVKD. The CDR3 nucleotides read TGTGCCATCAGTGAGACAGGGACCCCCCGGATGGGTGGCTACACCTTC. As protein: CAISETGTPRMGGYTF.

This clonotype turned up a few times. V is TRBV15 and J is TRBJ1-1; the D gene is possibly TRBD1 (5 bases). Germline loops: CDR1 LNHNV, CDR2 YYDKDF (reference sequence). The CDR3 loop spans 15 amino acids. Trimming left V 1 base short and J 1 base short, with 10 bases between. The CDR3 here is CATSRGGTSNTEAFF. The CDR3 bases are TGTGCCACCAGCAGAGGCGGGACTTCGAACACTGAAGCTTTCTTT.